This TCR beta chain was documented in a study of blood T cell repertoires in COVID-19. Germline V gene lookup returns CDR1 SGHNT and CDR2 YENEEA. There are 15 residues in the CDR3. V dropped 0 bases and J dropped 2 bases, with 9 bases sitting between them. This clone was seen only once. Sequencing used immunoSEQ multiplex PCR; TCRdb keeps in-frame clones, though not all of them. The table lists 250,000 or so clones, roughly 89% of them singletons. V is TRBV11-3 and J is TRBJ2-3; D is ambiguous. This TCR was recovered from a man in his forties who had recovered from COVID-19. The material sequenced was PBMCs or T cells enriched from blood (not recorded which). CDR3 region: CASSLESGSTDTQYF. The CDR3 region has the DNA TGTGCCAGCAGCTTAGAGTCAGGATCCACAGATACGCAGTATTTT.